The rows below give T cell receptor beta chains drawn from one sample of a study of shared clonotypes between healthy human individuals. Assay: immunoSEQ multiplex PCR; the TCRdb copy retains only in-frame clones and omits some. This sample carries 450,000 to 550,000 clones, 60% to 85% of them seen once, and the ten largest clones take 10% to 15%. Sequencing was done on a sample of PBMCs. These receptors all stem from a woman in her 40s in good health. Some clones in this sample may be carry-over from other donors' samples. The CDR3 runs from the conserved cysteine through the conserved F or W. The order of the fields is CDR3 length, V gene, D gene, J gene, clone size, CDR3 protein, CDR3 DNA. D genes are given only for firm matches. Some rows have no size entry. The others give once, few or many, or a class for an expanded clone.

>14|TRBV29-1|.|TRBJ2-1|many
CSVRTASSYNEQFF
TGCAGCGTTCGGACAGCTTCAAGCTACAATGAGCAGTTCTTC
>14|TRBV27|.|TRBJ2-7|.
CASRRAGGGYEQYF
TGTGCCAGCAGGAGGGCGGGCGGTGGCTACGAGCAGTACTTC
>14|TRBV5-6|.|TRBJ1-4|.
CASSFKATNEKLFF
TGTGCCAGCAGCTTTAAAGCAACTAATGAAAAACTGTTTTTT
>16|TRBV5-1|.|TRBJ2-7|.
CASSLDEGLSSSEQYF
TGCGCCAGCAGCCTCGATGAGGGACTCTCCTCGAGCGAGCAGTACTTC
>14|TRBV7-8|.|TRBJ1-1|.
CASSRVVGNTEAFF
TGTGCCAGCAGCCGAGTAGTGGGGAACACTGAAGCTTTCTTT
>14|TRBV7-9|.|TRBJ2-1|.
CASISEKLYNEQFF
TGTGCCAGCATTAGTGAAAAACTCTACAATGAGCAGTTCTTC
>16|TRBV5-4|TRBD2|TRBJ2-1|many
CASSLVAGGPYNEQFF
TGTGCCAGCAGCTTGGTTGCGGGAGGCCCCTACAATGAGCAGTTCTTC
>13|TRBV5-1|.|TRBJ1-5|.
CASSTREGQPQHF
TGCGCCAGCAGCACCAGGGAAGGTCAGCCCCAGCATTTT
>16|TRBV7-3|.|TRBJ2-2|.
CASSLGSPGATGELFF
TGTGCCAGCAGCTTAGGATCACCAGGGGCCACCGGGGAGCTGTTTTTT
>12|TRBV7-3|.|TRBJ1-1|.
CGVERVDTEAFF
TGTGGAGTTGAGAGGGTTGACACTGAAGCTTTCTTT
>16|TRBV4-1|.|TRBJ2-1|.
CASSGTPSFGYNEQFF
TGCGCCAGCAGCGGAACCCCCAGCTTCGGCTACAATGAGCAGTTCTTC
>14|TRBV28|.|TRBJ1-5|.
CASRVQGGNQPQHF
TGTGCCAGCAGAGTACAGGGAGGTAATCAGCCCCAGCATTTT
>15|TRBV10-2|TRBD1|TRBJ2-7|.
CASSEGQVVSYEQYF
TGCGCCAGCAGTGAGGGACAGGTAGTTTCCTACGAGCAGTACTTC
>16|TRBV7-2|.|TRBJ1-3|.
CASSPTGTDSGNTIYF
TGTGCCAGCAGCCCCACAGGGACCGACTCTGGAAACACCATATATTTT
>16|TRBV5-1|TRBD2|TRBJ2-3|few
CASSVRLAGATDTQYF
TGCGCCAGCAGCGTACGACTAGCGGGAGCCACAGATACGCAGTATTTT
>13|TRBV5-4|TRBD2|TRBJ2-5|.
CASSLELAGEQYF
TGTGCCAGCAGCTTGGAGTTAGCGGGAGAGCAGTACTTC
>14|TRBV5-1|.|TRBJ2-7|.
CASSLVGGFYEQYF
TGCGCCAGCAGCTTGGTAGGAGGCTTCTACGAGCAGTACTTC
>16|TRBV6-6|.|TRBJ1-2|.
CASSTKTGKANYGYTF
TGTGCCAGCAGTACGAAGACAGGCAAGGCTAACTATGGCTACACCTTC
>14|TRBV4-1|.|TRBJ1-1|.
CASSQDVSGRWAFF
TGCGCCAGCAGCCAAGATGTCAGTGGACGTTGGGCTTTCTTT
>14|TRBV7-3|TRBD1|TRBJ2-7|once
CASSPGTAGYEQYF
TGTGCCAGCAGCCCCGGGACAGCCGGATACGAGCAGTACTTC
>16|TRBV6-1|.|TRBJ2-7|.
CASSESLDRFAYEQYF
TGTGCCAGCAGTGAATCCCTAGACAGGTTCGCCTACGAGCAGTACTTC
>14|TRBV7-2|.|TRBJ1-1|few
CASTTFAGNTEAFF
TGTGCCAGCACTACATTTGCGGGAAACACTGAAGCTTTCTTT
>11|TRBV6-5|.|TRBJ1-2|.
CASSRDRLYTF
TGTGCCAGCAGCCGTGACAGGCTCTACACCTTC
>13|TRBV5-1|.|TRBJ2-1|.
CASSPTGYNEQFF
TGCGCCAGCAGCCCGACAGGTTACAATGAGCAGTTCTTC
>15|TRBV11-3|.|TRBJ2-5|.
CASSLGAGNQETQYF
TGTGCCAGCAGCTTGGGGGCAGGGAACCAAGAGACCCAGTACTTC
>14|TRBV5-1|TRBD2|TRBJ2-3|.
CASSLAGGTDTQYF
TGCGCCAGCAGCTTGGCGGGAGGGACAGATACGCAGTATTTT
>17|TRBV11-2|TRBD2|TRBJ2-1|.
CASSINGLAGGYNEQFF
TGTGCCAGCAGCATAAACGGACTAGCGGGAGGCTACAATGAGCAGTTCTTC
>13|TRBV2|.|TRBJ2-5|.
CASSGPDQETQYF
TGTGCCAGCAGTGGTCCAGACCAAGAGACCCAGTACTTC
>13|TRBV18|.|TRBJ2-3|.
CASSPEQADTQYF
TGTGCCAGCTCACCAGAGCAAGCAGATACGCAGTATTTT
>13|TRBV28|.|TRBJ2-7|few
CASSLFEAREQYF
TGTGCCAGCAGTTTATTTGAGGCACGAGAGCAGTACTTC
>14|TRBV9|.|TRBJ2-3|.
CASSAGLRTDTQYF
TGTGCCAGCAGCGCCGGACTCCGCACAGATACGCAGTATTTT
>14|TRBV4-3|.|TRBJ2-7|once
CASSQGLVSYEQYF
TGCGCCAGCAGCCAAGGACTAGTTTCCTACGAGCAGTACTTC
>14|TRBV27|TRBD1|TRBJ1-2|.
CASSLRDRGSGYTF
TGTGCCAGCAGTCTCCGGGACAGGGGATCTGGCTACACCTTC
>14|TRBV9|.|TRBJ1-4|.
CASSPQGHNEKLFF
TGTGCCAGCAGCCCACAGGGCCATAATGAAAAACTGTTTTTT
>15|TRBV30|.|TRBJ2-2|few
CAWMRQRDGTGELFF
TGTGCCTGGATGAGGCAGAGGGACGGCACCGGGGAGCTGTTTTTT
>14|TRBV28|TRBD1|TRBJ1-6|.
CASSLGQGNSPLHF
TGTGCCAGCAGTTTAGGACAGGGAAATTCACCCCTCCACTTT
>14|TRBV27|.|TRBJ1-1|.
CASSFRAGNTEAFF
TGTGCCAGCAGTTTCCGGGCCGGGAACACTGAAGCTTTCTTT
>13|TRBV29-1|.|TRBJ2-7|.
CSVPGLGSYEQYF
TGCAGCGTTCCAGGTTTGGGGTCCTACGAGCAGTACTTC
>14|TRBV28|.|TRBJ2-1|once
CASTWAYLYNEQFF
TGTGCCAGCACGTGGGCCTACCTCTACAATGAGCAGTTCTTC
>16|TRBV7-3|TRBD2|TRBJ2-2|.
CASSIPSGSGTGELFF
TGTGCCAGCAGCATTCCTAGCGGGAGCGGCACCGGGGAGCTGTTTTTT
>14|TRBV27|.|TRBJ2-1|.
CASSLIGTHNEQFF
TGTGCCAGCAGTTTAATTGGGACGCACAATGAGCAGTTCTTC
>12|TRBV7-9|.|TRBJ2-5|.
CASRLGSETQYF
TGTGCCAGCAGGTTGGGGTCAGAGACCCAGTACTTC